Listed below are T cell receptor beta chains from one sample, sequenced in a study of regulatory T cells in long-lasting Graves disease. TCRdb re-derived calls from the multiplex PCR reads in MiXCR, one entry per CDR3 protein. This sample yields about 240,000 distinct CDR3 sequences, of which about 19% are seen a single time; approximately 15% belongs to the top ten. The sample consisted of peripheral blood mononuclear cells (PBMCs), taken at new diagnosis, from a patient treated with antithyroid drugs. These receptors were obtained from a female donor with Graves disease. Both conserved end residues are part of each CDR3. Each record gives: V gene, D gene, clone size, J gene, CDR3 protein, CDR3 DNA. D genes are given only for firm matches. Clone size is shown for a subset of rows, as once, few, many or a class of expanded clone.

>TRBV19|-|many|TRBJ1-1
CASIPTGTQNTEAFF
TGTGCCAGTATCCCGACCGGGACACAGAACACTGAAGCTTTCTTT
>TRBV27|-|-|TRBJ2-1
CASSDTGTLSYNEQFF
TGTGCCAGCAGCGACACAGGCACCCTATCCTACAATGAGCAGTTCTTC
>TRBV27|-|many|TRBJ2-7
CASSRLGSSYEQYF
TGTGCCAGCAGTCGACTAGGGTCCTCCTACGAGCAGTACTTC
>TRBV6-2/TRBV6-3|TRBD2|many|TRBJ2-1
CASSYGAGANEQFF
TGTGCCAGCAGTTACGGAGCGGGGGCCAATGAGCAGTTCTTC
>TRBV7-9|-|-|TRBJ2-5
CASSLVRSGTQYF
TGTGCCAGCAGCTTAGTGAGGTCGGGGACCCAGTACTTC
>TRBV4-3|-|-|TRBJ1-2
CASSQEGDGYTF
TGCGCCAGCAGCCAAGAGGGGGATGGCTACACCTTC
>TRBV6-2/TRBV6-3|TRBD1|many|TRBJ1-5
CASSYSGQVWRHF
TGTGCCAGCAGTTACTCGGGACAGGTGTGGAGGCATTTT
>TRBV19|-|-|TRBJ1-1
CASTPRGMNTEAFF
TGTGCCAGCACCCCCCGCGGAATGAACACTGAAGCTTTCTTT
>TRBV19|-|many|TRBJ2-2
CASSIGEVITAANTGELFF
TGTGCCAGTAGTATAGGGGAAGTGATCACAGCCGCGAACACCGGGGAGCTGTTTTTT
>TRBV7-9|-|many|TRBJ2-1
CASGGGPSYNEQFF
TGTGCCAGCGGAGGGGGGCCATCCTACAATGAGCAGTTCTTC
>TRBV11-1|-|-|TRBJ2-1
CASSSRSGRAIDEQFF
TGTGCCAGCAGCTCCCGAAGCGGCAGGGCAATAGATGAGCAGTTCTTC
>TRBV6-1|-|few|TRBJ2-3
CASSRLSDRPSPDTQYF
TGTGCCAGCAGCCGCCTATCCGACAGGCCCTCCCCAGATACGCAGTATTTT
>TRBV10-2|-|-|TRBJ1-2
CASSDGGGYTF
TGCGCCAGCAGTGATGGGGGTGGCTACACCTTC
>TRBV10-3|-|-|TRBJ2-4
CAISEAGQIAKNIQYF
TGTGCCATCAGTGAGGCGGGACAGATAGCCAAAAACATTCAGTACTTC
>TRBV25-1|TRBD1|few|TRBJ1-4
CASTWTGGGEKLFF
TGTGCCAGCACCTGGACAGGGGGAGGGGAAAAACTGTTTTTT
>TRBV14|-|many|TRBJ1-2
CASSQYRSGYTF
TGTGCCAGCAGCCAATACAGGTCTGGCTACACCTTC
>TRBV2|TRBD2|many|TRBJ2-2
CASKLRGGHTGELFF
TGTGCCAGCAAGCTGCGGGGGGGCCATACCGGGGAGCTGTTTTTT
>TRBV29-1|-|few|TRBJ2-7
CSVETGQSTYEQYF
TGCAGCGTTGAAACGGGGCAAAGTACCTACGAGCAGTACTTC
>TRBV7-9|-|many|TRBJ2-7
CASSLRGSSSYEQYF
TGTGCCAGCAGCTTACGAGGGAGTAGCTCCTACGAGCAGTACTTC
>TRBV19|-|-|TRBJ2-7
CASSMVRSSYEQYF
TGTGCCAGTAGTATGGTTAGATCCTCCTACGAGCAGTACTTC
>TRBV6-1|TRBD1|-|TRBJ2-7
CASSELDRTYEQYF
TGTGCCAGCAGTGAATTGGACAGGACCTACGAGCAGTACTTC
>TRBV5-1|-|-|TRBJ2-2
CASSLTPPGESGELFF
TGCGCCAGCAGCTTAACCCCCCCCGGGGAATCCGGGGAGCTGTTTTTT
>TRBV5-1|-|many|TRBJ1-2
CASSLRDTVGGYTF
TGCGCCAGCAGCTTGCGCGACACGGTGGGAGGCTACACCTTC
>TRBV28|-|-|TRBJ1-1
CASTTEGHETLNTEAFF
TGTGCCAGCACTACCGAGGGGCACGAAACATTGAACACTGAAGCTTTCTTT
>TRBV12-5|-|many|TRBJ2-7
CASGSTGTGVDEQYF
TGTGCTAGTGGTTCAACCGGGACTGGGGTGGACGAGCAGTACTTC
>TRBV4-1|TRBD1|-|TRBJ2-7
CASSQGALDRFDEQYF
TGCGCCAGCAGCCAAGGGGCCCTGGACAGGTTCGACGAGCAGTACTTC
>TRBV3-1|TRBD1|few|TRBJ1-6
CASSRGDRVNSPLHF
TGTGCCAGCAGCCGAGGGGACAGGGTGAATTCACCCCTCCACTTT
>TRBV18|TRBD2|-|TRBJ2-1
CASSPPGIAGPPGNEQFF
TGTGCCAGCTCACCACCAGGAATAGCGGGTCCCCCTGGGAATGAGCAGTTCTTC
>TRBV20-1|TRBD1|many|TRBJ1-5
CSAKRDRGSNQPQHF
TGCAGTGCTAAACGGGACAGGGGTAGCAATCAGCCCCAGCATTTT
>TRBV5-1|-|many|TRBJ1-1
CASSPAGQANTEAFF
TGCGCCAGCAGCCCGGCGGGGCAGGCGAACACTGAAGCTTTCTTT
>TRBV27|TRBD1|many|TRBJ2-7
CASSSWTGPYEQYF
TGTGCCAGCAGTTCCTGGACAGGTCCCTACGAGCAGTACTTC
>TRBV7-2|-|many|TRBJ1-4
CASSLNRNEKLFF
TGTGCCAGCAGCTTAAACAGAAATGAAAAACTGTTTTTT
>TRBV3-1|TRBD2|many|TRBJ2-7
CASSRGLAGTVYEQYF
TGTGCCAGCAGCCGAGGACTAGCGGGGACCGTCTACGAGCAGTACTTC
>TRBV12-3/TRBV12-4|TRBD1|many|TRBJ1-5
CASSFGTGSLGNQPQHF
TGTGCCAGCAGTTTTGGGACAGGTAGTTTGGGCAATCAGCCCCAGCATTTT
>TRBV4-3|-|many|TRBJ1-1
CASSQDPGRDIITEAFF
TGCGCCAGCAGCCAAGATCCAGGGAGGGATATCATCACTGAAGCTTTCTTT
>TRBV7-9|TRBD2|few|TRBJ2-1
CASSLAGGDNEQFF
TGTGCCAGCAGCTTGGCGGGAGGTGACAATGAGCAGTTCTTC
>TRBV7-9|TRBD1|-|TRBJ2-1
CASSHRDRNNEQFF
TGTGCCAGCAGCCACCGGGACAGAAACAATGAGCAGTTCTTC
>TRBV12-3/TRBV12-4|TRBD2|many|TRBJ2-1
CASSFPRVQRTRDDNEQFF
TGTGCCAGCAGTTTCCCCAGGGTTCAAAGGACTAGGGATGACAATGAGCAGTTCTTC
>TRBV20-1|TRBD2|many|TRBJ2-3
CSAPNPSGSGDTQYF
TGCAGTGCTCCTAACCCTAGCGGGAGCGGTGATACGCAGTATTTT
>TRBV6-5|-|few|TRBJ2-5
CASSYVGRPETQYF
TGTGCCAGCAGTTACGTGGGGCGCCCAGAGACCCAGTACTTC
>TRBV6-1|TRBD1|many|TRBJ2-1
CASGRHRGQSYNEQFF
TGTGCCAGCGGCCGACACAGGGGGCAGTCCTACAATGAGCAGTTCTTC
>TRBV11-2|-|-|TRBJ1-5
CASSPDFNQPQHF
TGTGCCAGCAGCCCCGACTTCAATCAGCCCCAGCATTTT
>TRBV28|-|many|TRBJ1-2
CASSLRQNYGYTF
TGTGCCAGCAGTTTAAGGCAGAACTATGGCTACACCTTC
>TRBV20-1|-|many|TRBJ1-4
CSAPPTAPNEKLFF
TGCAGTGCGCCGCCGACAGCCCCAAATGAAAAACTGTTTTTT
>TRBV7-9|TRBD1|-|TRBJ2-3
CASSLGDSRDTQYF
TGTGCCAGCAGCTTAGGGGACAGTAGGGATACGCAGTATTTT
>TRBV28|-|-|TRBJ1-1
CASTTEGRGAFF
TGTGCCAGCACCACGGAGGGCCGGGGAGCTTTCTTT
>TRBV5-1|TRBD1|many|TRBJ2-1
CASSLVGDRASYNEQFF
TGTGCCAGCAGCTTAGTCGGGGACAGGGCCTCCTACAATGAGCAGTTCTTC
>TRBV10-2|-|-|TRBJ2-7
CASSVRGNLSYEQYF
TGCGCCAGCAGTGTGAGGGGGAATCTTTCCTACGAGCAGTACTTC
>TRBV29-1|-|many|TRBJ1-3
CSVEALDGGRSGNTIYF
TGCAGCGTTGAAGCACTCGACGGGGGACGCTCTGGAAACACCATATATTTT
>TRBV4-3|TRBD2|-|TRBJ2-1
CAGSRRQSSGGPEFYNEQFF
TGCGCCGGCAGCCGTCGTCAATCTAGCGGGGGGCCGGAGTTCTACAATGAGCAGTTCTTC